This TCR beta chain was retrieved from a study of blood T cell repertoires in COVID-19 (dated by TCRdb to 2020 to 2022). Regarding the study in general: Samples from collaborators originated in the United States, Italy and Spain and spanned both the acute and convalescent phases of COVID-19. A de-identified subject ID, COVID-19 status, age in years and sex were almost always included in the sample metadata. The samples were drawn from the first 160 participants of the ongoing ImmuneRACE study and from some 1,300 subjects provided by 6 global collaborators. The material from the prospective study consisted of cDNA or gDNA derived from T cells, B-cell-depleted T cells, or PBMCs. Where available, HLA class I and class II types were obtained from metadata supplied by the sample provider rather than from assay-based typing. The dataset comprised deeply sampled blood TCRbeta repertoires from subjects exposed to, actively infected with, or recovered from COVID-19. The repertoires were released in a freely available public database intended as a resource for research on the immune response to SARS-CoV-2.

Whole blood was collected in K2EDTA tubes by collaborating institutions according to the institutions' own protocols. For TCRbeta analysis, collaborators shipped samples as frozen whole blood, isolated PBMCs, or DNA extracted from either of those sample types. Based on the germline V gene (reference sequence), the CDR1 and CDR2 sequences are SEHNR and FQNEAQ. Trimming takes 5 bases off V and 3 bases off J; junction bases not matched to a gene: 8. The CDR3 goes from the cysteine to the phenylalanine over 15 residues. The entry retains the CDR3 DNA only, 45 bases that are in frame from base 1. Regarding this clone: Its antigen is still unknown. Base qualities were left out, and no much larger clone turns up one base away.

Study-level results and caveats: How much clinical and demographic metadata was included differed by source and by participant, and the metadata was provided uncurated.

The immunoSEQ Assay, a bias-controlled multiplex PCR, was used to amplify TCRbeta CDR3 regions from genomic DNA. The authors processed their data as follows. The number of nucleated cells in each sample was estimated from the amplification of reference gene primers within the assay. To quantify the absolute abundance of each unique TCRbeta CDR3 rearrangement, sequence reads were collapsed and filtered. For each sample, productive Simpson clonality was calculated as the square root of Simpson's diversity index across productive rearrangements. This immuneACCESS table, as held by TCRdb, lists in-frame sequences with V and J called but not all clones. Of the missing ones, under half trace to an unresolved V gene in checked studies; the others have no known cause. Clone size and V and J calls were adopted from that table, with D and trimming inferred from the DNA. The sample table shows some 28,000 clones, and approximately 80% are seen once. About a sixth of the sample is held by the ten biggest clonotypes.

The sequence is built from TRBV7-9 and TRBJ2-7; TRBD2 aligns with 9 central bases. Input material: peripheral blood. This TCR came from a man in his 70s with active COVID-19. The CDR3 reads CASSPRLAGYYEQYF. Read as DNA, the sequence is TGTGCCAGCAGCCCCCGTCTAGCGGGGTACTACGAGCAGTACTTC.